Listed here is a single T cell receptor beta chain. No cognate antigen has been identified for it. No base quality values were provided; no much bigger clone lies one nucleotide off. Counted from cysteine to phenylalanine, this CDR3 has 16 amino acids. The kept DNA is CDR3 alone, 48 bases in frame from the first base. Via the germline V gene, CDR1 is LGHNA and CDR2 YSLEER. The trim is 3 bases for V and 2 bases for J, with a gap of 13 bases between the germline ends. This record comes from a study of blood T cell repertoires in COVID-19 (dated by TCRdb to about 2020). A note on the overall study: Samples from collaborators originated in the United States, Italy and Spain and spanned both the acute and convalescent phases of COVID-19. Subjects who had been exposed to COVID-19, were actively infected with it, or had recovered from it provided the deeply sampled blood TCRbeta repertoires that made up the dataset. The sample metadata nearly always contained a de-identified subject ID, COVID-19 status, age in years and sex. Where available, HLA class I and class II types were taken from metadata supplied by the sample provider and were not determined by assay-based typing. The repertoires were released in a freely available public database meant as a resource for research on the immune response to SARS-CoV-2. The samples were drawn from the first 160 participants of the ongoing ImmuneRACE study and from 1,254 subjects provided by 6 global collaborators. The prospective study material was composed of cDNA or gDNA derived from T cells, B-cell-depleted T cells, or PBMCs.

Collaborating institutions collected whole blood in K2EDTA tubes following their own protocols. For TCRbeta analysis, collaborator samples were shipped as frozen whole blood, as isolated PBMCs, or as DNA extracted from either sample type. The full study reports these points: The quantity of clinical and demographic metadata differed by source and by participant and was supplied without curation.

TCRbeta CDR3 regions were amplified from genomic DNA using the immunoSEQ Assay, a bias-controlled multiplex PCR. Processing in the source paper ran as follows. Nucleated cell counts per sample were estimated from amplification of reference gene primers within the assay. Sequence reads were collapsed and filtered to measure the absolute abundance of every unique TCRbeta CDR3 rearrangement. For each sample, productive Simpson clonality was calculated as the square root of Simpson's diversity index across productive rearrangements. This immuneACCESS table, as held by TCRdb, lists in-frame sequences with V and J called but not all clones. Of the missing ones, under half trace to an unresolved V gene in checked studies; the others have no known cause. V and J calls and clone size come straight from that table; D and trimming were deduced from the DNA. This sample has 170,000 or so clones in its table, and about 88% of those were observed once. Of the sample, less than 3% falls within the top ten clones.

The material sequenced was peripheral blood. The V and J genes are TRBV4-3 and TRBJ2-2; confidence is insufficient to name the D gene. The sequence was obtained from a man between 35 and 55 years old with active or convalescent COVID-19. Read as DNA, the sequence is TGCGCCAGCAGCCATCCCACGGGTCTAAACACCGGGGAGCTGTTTTTT. This yields the protein CASSHPTGLNTGELFF.